This TCR beta chain was recorded in a study of CD8 T cells in Susac syndrome. This clonotype appeared a single time. Reverse transcription of about 0.45 to 1 ug RNA was carried out with random hexamers. Amplification of TCR beta CDR3 by immunoSEQ multiplex PCR spanned 54 Vbeta and 13 Jbeta. Each CDR3 protein gets one entry after TCRdb re-called the immunoSEQ multiplex PCR reads with MiXCR. The sample carries a few hundred thousand distinct CDR3 sequences, 70% to 90% recorded once. The V end was cut by 7 bases, the J end by 3 bases, with 19 bases between. The length of the CDR3 is 15 residues. Germline-derived CDR1 and CDR2 are WSHSY and SAAADI.

Sequenced sample: CD8+ T cells from PBMCs. The chain links TRBV10-2 to TRBJ2-7, with no clear D. The origin of this receptor is a human donor with multiple sclerosis. Written as DNA, the CDR3 is TGCGCCAGCAAGATAAACACTGGTGGTCTCTACGAGCAGTACTTC. Protein sequence: CASKINTGGLYEQYF.